A selection of T cell receptor beta chains follows, all from one sample in a study of OX40 agonist ivuxolimab in advanced cancers. Measured with immunoSEQ multiplex PCR; TCRdb has only the in-frame clones, and not every one. Of 33,000 or so clones detected, 78% appear once; the ten largest clones hold about 13%. The material sequenced was CD4+ or CD8+ T cells sorted from blood, taken in a trial of the OX40 agonist ivuxolimab. These receptors originate from an adult with an advanced solid tumor such as melanoma, head and neck, liver or kidney cancer. Each CDR3 is given with its conserved first and last residue. The D gene is left open where the match is weak. Size values are once, few and many counts, or a class for expanded clones, and some rows have none.

j_call: TRBJ2-1; v_call: TRBV11-2; clone_size: NA; d_call: NA; cdr3_nt: TGTGCCAGCAGCTCAGGGTCGGCCTACAATGAGCAGTTCTTC; cdr3_aa: CASSSGSAYNEQFF
j_call: TRBJ1-3; v_call: TRBV4-1; clone_size: NA; d_call: TRBD1; cdr3_nt: TGCGCCAGCAGCCATTCAACAGGGGCCCCAGACACCATATATTTT; cdr3_aa: CASSHSTGAPDTIYF
j_call: TRBJ2-2; v_call: TRBV9; clone_size: NA; d_call: NA; cdr3_nt: TGTGCCAGCAGCGTAGTAGTTACCGGGGAGCTGTTTTTT; cdr3_aa: CASSVVVTGELFF
j_call: TRBJ1-3; v_call: TRBV19; clone_size: NA; d_call: NA; cdr3_nt: TGTGCCAGTAGTATGCCCGCACGCTCTGGAAACACCATATATTTT; cdr3_aa: CASSMPARSGNTIYF
j_call: TRBJ2-7; v_call: TRBV5-1; clone_size: NA; d_call: TRBD1; cdr3_nt: TGCGCCAGCAGCTTGGTGGGACAGGGAAGTGAAGAGCAGTACTTC; cdr3_aa: CASSLVGQGSEEQYF
j_call: TRBJ1-5; v_call: TRBV29-1; clone_size: NA; d_call: TRBD1; cdr3_nt: TGCAGCGGAGGGGACAGAGGAGGTCCCCAGCATTTT; cdr3_aa: CSGGDRGGPQHF
j_call: TRBJ1-1; v_call: TRBV9; clone_size: NA; d_call: NA; cdr3_nt: TGTGCCAGCAGCGTAGGATGGGGGGCGGGTTTGGACACTGAAGCTTTCTTT; cdr3_aa: CASSVGWGAGLDTEAFF
j_call: TRBJ1-2; v_call: TRBV4-1; clone_size: NA; d_call: NA; cdr3_nt: TGCGCCAGCAGCCAAGATGGGACCGGTGGTGGTAACTATGGCTACACCTTC; cdr3_aa: CASSQDGTGGGNYGYTF
j_call: TRBJ1-5; v_call: TRBV18; clone_size: once; d_call: NA; cdr3_nt: TGTGCCAGCTCACCAAAGGGTGTCGGAGGCAATCAGCCCCAGCATTTT; cdr3_aa: CASSPKGVGGNQPQHF
j_call: TRBJ2-7; v_call: TRBV9; clone_size: NA; d_call: NA; cdr3_nt: TGTGCCAGCAGCGTACGGGAGACCCCGGGAGAGCAGTACTTC; cdr3_aa: CASSVRETPGEQYF
j_call: TRBJ2-1; v_call: TRBV11-2; clone_size: NA; d_call: NA; cdr3_nt: TGTGCCAGCAGCTCTCACGGGGGATACTCCTACAATGAGCAGTTCTTC; cdr3_aa: CASSSHGGYSYNEQFF
j_call: TRBJ2-1; v_call: TRBV19; clone_size: NA; d_call: TRBD2; cdr3_nt: TGTGCCAGTACGGCTGATAGCGGGTCCAACTACAATGAGCAGTTCTTC; cdr3_aa: CASTADSGSNYNEQFF
j_call: TRBJ1-5; v_call: TRBV9; clone_size: few; d_call: NA; cdr3_nt: TGTGCCAGCAGCGTAGAAGGCAGGGAGGGGCAGCCCCAGCATTTT; cdr3_aa: CASSVEGREGQPQHF
j_call: TRBJ2-3; v_call: TRBV28; clone_size: NA; d_call: TRBD2; cdr3_nt: TGTGCCAGCAGGCGCGGGGGGGAAACAGATACGCAGTATTTT; cdr3_aa: CASRRGGETDTQYF
j_call: TRBJ1-6; v_call: TRBV30; clone_size: NA; d_call: NA; cdr3_nt: TGTGCCTGGAGTGGGGGCGGGAACTTGGCCTATAATTCACCCCTCCACTTT; cdr3_aa: CAWSGGGNLAYNSPLHF
j_call: TRBJ2-3; v_call: TRBV7-9; clone_size: NA; d_call: TRBD2; cdr3_nt: TGTGCCAGCAGCGCGGGACTAGCGGGAGGGTCAGATACGCAGTATTTT; cdr3_aa: CASSAGLAGGSDTQYF
j_call: TRBJ1-3; v_call: TRBV7-6; clone_size: NA; d_call: NA; cdr3_nt: TGTGCCAGCAGCTTACGGGCCGGTCAGGGAAACACCATATATTTT; cdr3_aa: CASSLRAGQGNTIYF
j_call: TRBJ2-3; v_call: TRBV5-1; clone_size: NA; d_call: TRBD2; cdr3_nt: TGCGCCAGCAGCGCCCTTGGTAGCGGGGGGCCCCTTTCCAGCACAGATACGCAGTATTTT; cdr3_aa: CASSALGSGGPLSSTDTQYF